The T cell receptor (beta chain) under discussion was sequenced for a study of CD8 T cells in ankylosing spondylitis. Trimming shortened V by 2 bases and J by 4 bases, and 16 bases separated the two germline ends. There are 15 residues in the CDR3. Looked up from germline, CDR1 is SGDLS and CDR2 is YYNGEE. This clonotype was observed many times. Its antigen remains unidentified. The study, taken as a whole, reports: In ankylosing spondylitis blood, a motif of several highly homologous TCR beta variants appeared characteristic.

TCRdb called the 5' RACE reads again in MiXCR, with one record for every CDR3 protein. The sample records around 490,000 distinct CDR3 sequences, approximately 5% being singletons. This receptor was taken from a male donor with ankylosing spondylitis. Sequencing was done on a sample of blood, either unsorted or a sorted T cell fraction (not recorded which). The chain employs TRBV9 and TRBJ2-7; D is possibly TRBD1 (5 bases). In nucleotides, the CDR3 is TGTGCCAGCAGCGTCGACTTATCCGCAGGGTACGAGCAGTACTTC. Encoded protein: CASSVDLSAGYEQYF.